A single sample gave rise to the 22 T cell receptor beta chains below, sequenced in a study of beta chain features in type 1 diabetes. Investigators reverse transcribed all isolated RNA, so they sequenced expressed TCRB transcripts. The table came from immunoSEQ multiplex PCR; TCRdb's copy has only in-frame clones and leaves some out. The sample includes about 160,000 clones, about 9.1% of them seen just once. Input material: central memory CD4+ T cells from blood. The receptors were sampled from a woman aged 18-35 years in good health.

This clone was observed a handful of times. The chain has TRBV4-3 and TRBJ1-5, with TRBD1 identical over 7 bases. The V segment lost 1 base and the J segment 3 bases; nucleotides outside the gene matches: 12. Germline CDR1 LGHNA, CDR2 YSLEER. The CDR3 has 18 amino acids. The CDR3 here is CASSQALRQGGNNQPQHF. CDR3 coding DNA: TGCGCCAGCAGCCAAGCCTTGCGACAGGGCGGGAACAATCAGCCCCAGCATTTT.

The sample holds a few counts of this clone. J is TRBJ2-4 and V is TRBV18, with a weak D call TRBD2 (5 bases). Germline V gene lookup returns CDR1 KGHSH and CDR2 LQKENI. This CDR3 has 16 residues. V shed 3 bases and J shed 2 bases, with 14 bases lying between them. CDR3 loop: CASSPRNRETKNIQYF. Here the CDR3 DNA reads TGTGCCAGCTCACCGCGAAATAGGGAGACCAAAAACATTCAGTACTTC.

The genes are TRBV5-8 and TRBJ1-1, with 7 bases matching TRBD1. This CDR3 is built from 14 residues. The germline gives CDR1 SGHTS, CDR2 YDEGEE. J was trimmed by 3 bases and V by 4 bases; bases with no gene match: 6. CDR3 loop: CASSPRDRDTEAFF. CDR3 DNA sequence: TGTGCCAGCAGCCCCCGGGACAGAGACACTGAAGCTTTCTTT.

This clone was seen a handful of times. This chain joins TRBV2 and TRBJ1-1; D is perhaps TRBD1 (6 bases). The length of the CDR3 is 15 residues. CDR1 SNHLY and CDR2 FYNNEI come from the germline V gene. V shed 4 bases and J shed 0 bases, with 12 bases lying between them. The CDR3 reads CASSGMDRLNTEAFF. As DNA, the CDR3 is TGTGCCAGCAGTGGGATGGACAGATTGAACACTGAAGCTTTCTTT.

This clone came up a few times. This chain links TRBV29-1 with TRBJ1-2; 7 positions match TRBD1. CDR3 size: 14 residues. Germline lookup yields CDR1 SQVTM and CDR2 ANQGSEA. Trimming took 3 bases from V and 2 from J; bases not matched to a gene: 6. The CDR3 here is CSVDMTGSNYGYTF. The CDR3 bases are TGCAGCGTTGATATGACAGGGTCCAACTATGGCTACACCTTC.

This clone was picked up a small number of times. This rearrangement joins TRBV10-3 to TRBJ2-6; D is undetermined. The CDR3 is made up of 14 amino acids. V was shortened by 3 bases and J by 0 bases, with 3 bases between the two germline ends. CDR1 and CDR2 (germline): ENHRY, SYGVKD. CDR3 residues: CAISDGSGANVLTF. Here the CDR3 DNA reads TGTGCCATCAGTGACGGCTCTGGGGCCAACGTCCTGACTTTC.

This sequence joins TRBV7-2 and TRBJ1-2, with 12 positions matching TRBD1. The CDR3 consists of 16 residues. The germline V gene encodes CDR1 SGHTA and CDR2 FQGNSA. The V and J ends lost 1 base and 4 bases, in that order; junction bases with no gene match: 4. CDR3 loop: CASSLGGQGALYGYTF. CDR3 bases: TGTGCCAGCAGCTTAGGGGGACAGGGGGCTCTCTATGGCTACACCTTC.

This clone appeared a few times. The rearrangement joins TRBV7-2 to TRBJ1-5; D is possibly TRBD1 (5 bases). Germline values: CDR1 SGHTA, CDR2 FQGNSA. This CDR3 comprises 15 residues. The V gene lost 5 bases and the J gene lost 5 bases, with 16 bases spanning the gap. CDR3 region: CASSLSQGGYQPQHF. CDR3 coding DNA: TGTGCCAGCAGCCTCAGCCAGGGTGGGTATCAGCCCCAGCATTTT. Complete variable domain (other parts from reference TRBV7-2 and TRBJ1-5): GAGVSQSPSNKVTEKGKDVELRCDPISGHTALYWYRQSLGQGLEFLIYFQGNSAPDKSGLPSDRFSAERTGGSVSTLTIQRTQQEDSAVYLCASSLSQGGYQPQHFGDGTRLSIL.

The gene calls are TRBV7-9 and TRBJ1-4; D possibly corresponds to TRBD1 (6 bases). Germline CDR1 is SEHNR and CDR2 is FQNEAQ (reference sequence). The V end lost 5 bases, the J end lost 7 bases, and 8 bases lay between the germline ends. There are 12 residues in the CDR3. CDR3 in amino acids: CASSGGSEKLFF. The CDR3 DNA is TGTGCCAGCAGCGGGGGCAGTGAAAAACTGTTTTTT.

This chain joins TRBV2 and TRBJ2-7, with 11 bases aligning to TRBD2. The CDR3 spans 16 residues. V was clipped by 8 bases and J by 0 bases; unmatched bases: 9. From germline, CDR1 is SNHLY and CDR2 FYNNEI. The CDR3 protein is CASRLLAGDPSYEQYF. The CDR3 DNA sequence: TGTGCCAGCCGATTACTAGCGGGGGACCCCTCCTACGAGCAGTACTTC.

The chain carries TRBV9 and TRBJ2-1, with TRBD1 matching 9 bases. Germline lookup yields CDR1 SGDLS and CDR2 YYNGEE. This CDR3 comprises 14 residues. V dropped 5 bases and J dropped 6; count of bases not matched to a gene: 6. The chain's CDR3 is CASRSETGGNEQFF. The CDR3 DNA reads TGTGCCAGCAGGTCCGAGACAGGGGGCAATGAGCAGTTCTTC.

The genes are TRBV4-3 and TRBJ2-3; weak D call: TRBD2 (6 bases). Between the trimmed V and J ends, which lost 2 bases and 3 bases, there was a span of 12 bases. CDR3 length: 15 amino acids. The germline CDR1 and CDR2 sequences are LGHNA and YSLEER. The CDR3: CASSQLPLATDTQYF. The CDR3 DNA reads TGCGCCAGCAGCCAACTCCCCCTAGCGACAGATACGCAGTATTTT.

This clone has only a few counts. The V call is TRBV7-3, the J call TRBJ2-3, with D perhaps matching TRBD1 (6 bases). The CDR3 contains 13 residues. Germline CDR1 and CDR2: SGHTA and FQGTGA. Trimming left V 8 bases short and J 4 bases short, with 13 bases between. The CDR3 region has the DNA TGTGCCAGCCGACAGGAGGTTTCAGATACGCAGTATTTT. Its translation: CASRQEVSDTQYF. The full variable domain, its missing parts supplied by reference TRBV7-3 and TRBJ2-3, is GAGVSQTPSNKVTEKGKYVELRCDPISGHTALYWYRQSLGQGPEFLIYFQGTGAADDSGLPNDRFFAVRPEGSVSTLKIQRTERGDSAVYLCASRQEVSDTQYFGPGTRLTVL.

V is TRBV5-1 and J is TRBJ2-7; 9 bases are shared with TRBD1. The germline V gene encodes CDR1 SGHRS and CDR2 YFSETQ. There are 16 residues in the CDR3. J gave up 0 bases and V 0 bases, and 4 bases lay outside the gene matches. CDR3 sequence: CASSLGTGVLSYEQYF. The CDR3 DNA reads as TGCGCCAGCAGCTTGGGGACAGGGGTCCTCTCCTACGAGCAGTACTTC.

The chain links TRBV6-5 to TRBJ1-5; 7 nucleotides agree with TRBD1. V dropped 8 bases and J dropped 5; count of bases not matched to a gene: 3. Germline V gene data show CDR1 as MNHEY and CDR2 as SVGAGI. The CDR3 has 12 residues. The CDR3 nucleotides read TGTGCCAGCTCCCAGGGGGATCAGCCCCAGCATTTT. This translates into CASSQGDQPQHF.

This chain joins TRBV4-2 and TRBJ1-5; D unresolved. CDR1 and CDR2 (germline): LGHNA, YNFKEQ. Trimming cost V 0 bases and J 0 bases, with 9 bases left between them. This CDR3 has 16 residues. CDR3 amino acids: CASSQDVRVSNQPQHF. For the CDR3, the DNA is TGTGCCAGCAGCCAAGATGTAAGAGTTAGCAATCAGCCCCAGCATTTT.

The chain has TRBV11-3 and TRBJ1-3, with D possibly TRBD1 on 5 matching bases. This CDR3 region has 15 residues. CDR1 and CDR2 (germline): SGHNT, YENEEA. Trimming stripped 0 bases from V and 4 bases from J, with 10 bases between. The CDR3 sequence: CASSLDQGSGNTIYF. The CDR3 nucleotides read TGTGCCAGCAGCTTAGACCAGGGATCCGGAAACACCATATATTTT.

This chain connects TRBV7-9 to TRBJ1-1, with a possible D match to TRBD1 (5 bases). V lost 2 bases to trimming and J lost 5 bases, with 12 bases between them. There are 14 residues in the CDR3. Per germline, CDR1 SEHNR and CDR2 FQNEAQ (reference sequence). CDR3 nucleotides: TGTGCCAGCAGCTTAACCGGGGGATGGACTGAAGCTTTCTTT. Translation gives CASSLTGGWTEAFF.

This clone has just a few counts. The chain carries TRBV18 and TRBJ1-3; 7 positions agree with TRBD1. J gave up 9 bases and V 4 bases, and 3 bases lay outside the gene matches. Per the germline V gene, CDR1 is KGHSH and CDR2 is LQKENI. This CDR3 region has 12 residues. CDR3 loop: CASSRQGTTIYF. CDR3 sequence (DNA): TGTGCCAGCTCACGACAGGGCACCACCATATATTTT.

This chain links TRBV7-9 with TRBJ1-5; no reliable D call. This CDR3 has 15 amino acids. Germline CDR1 is SEHNR and CDR2 is FQNEAQ (reference sequence). Trimming took off 0 bases at V and 3 bases at J, with 9 bases between the two ends. CDR3 region: CASSLARGFNQPQHF. In DNA, the CDR3 is TGTGCCAGCAGCTTAGCGCGAGGGTTCAATCAGCCCCAGCATTTT.

This clone was counted only a few times. The chain recombines TRBV4-3 with TRBJ1-4; no firm D call. V dropped 4 bases and J dropped 0 bases, with 9 bases sitting between them. The CDR3 has 15 residues. Looked up from germline, CDR1 is LGHNA and CDR2 is YSLEER. The CDR3 DNA sequence: TGCGCCAGCAGCCCGAGGTGGCCAACTAATGAAAAACTGTTTTTT. This sequence encodes CASSPRWPTNEKLFF.

This clone appeared a few times. The chain combines TRBV10-2 with TRBJ1-5; tentatively, D is TRBD1 (6 bases). Germline loops: CDR1 WSHSY, CDR2 SAAADI. The CDR3 is 13 amino acids. Trimming shortened V by 5 bases and J by 7 bases, and 12 bases separated the two germline ends. This chain's CDR3 is CASSSGALQPQHF. The CDR3 DNA is TGCGCCAGCAGTTCAGGGGCCCTCCAGCCCCAGCATTTT.